These T cell receptor beta chains were read from a single sample in a study of regulatory T cells in long-lasting Graves disease. TCRdb independently ran MiXCR on the multiplex PCR reads; one entry per CDR3 protein. The profile covers around 480,000 distinct CDR3 sequences, with around 15% appearing a single time and around 25% taken by the ten largest. The same sample was also studied in work on T cells in Graves' hyperthyroidism and ophthalmopathy.

Sample: peripheral blood mononuclear cells (PBMCs), taken at new diagnosis, from a patient treated with antithyroid drugs. These receptors all stem from a middle-aged woman with Graves disease. Both conserved end residues are part of each CDR3. Size values are once, few and many counts, or a class for expanded clones, and some rows have none.

>TRBJ2-7|few|TRBV19
CASSIGGRNEQYF
>TRBJ2-7|few|TRBV29-1
CSVEGVGGWSSYEQYF
>TRBJ1-5|-|TRBV20-1
CSAPAEGGGNQPQHF
>TRBJ2-7|-|TRBV4-1
CASSQSSGTSLYEQYF
>TRBJ1-4|few|TRBV6-6
CASSYSIGAEKLFF
>TRBJ2-4|-|TRBV4-1
CASSQEALNIQYF
>TRBJ2-7|few|TRBV20-1
CSASVRTSASEQYF
>TRBJ1-5|-|TRBV12-3/TRBV12-4
CASSLAKGARDQPQHF
>TRBJ1-1|many|TRBV7-9
CASSLERGTEAFF
>TRBJ2-7|many|TRBV29-1
CSVGGQVHEQYF
>TRBJ2-7|few|TRBV4-1
CASSQEPTSSYEQYF
>TRBJ1-1|many|TRBV7-8
CASSRGRRTTEAFF
>TRBJ2-2|-|TRBV5-1
CASTRTVNTGELFF
>TRBJ1-4|-|TRBV4-1
CASSQVGGFGILNEKLFF
>TRBJ2-1|many|TRBV7-2
CASSLAGLAGGWNEQFF
>TRBJ1-2|many|TRBV30
CAWDGGLYGYTF
>TRBJ1-2|few|TRBV7-9
CASSPWDGNGYTF
>TRBJ2-7|-|TRBV12-3/TRBV12-4
CASTEDSGGYNEQYF